This TCR beta chain comes out of a study of Graves' ophthalmopathy and Graves' hyperthyroidism. This clonotype occurred many times. Antigen unknown. The study, taken as a whole, reports: Most thyroid clonotypes with frequency above 0.001 were detected in blood too.

RNA transcripts yielded amplified TCR beta CDR3 regions. RT-PCR was first run with HTBI primers, then multiplex PCR in a second round. Each CDR3 protein is one row after TCRdb ran MiXCR on the multiplex PCR reads. The sample carries 350,000 to 400,000 distinct CDR3 sequences, about 16% recorded once. This TCR derives from a woman aged 18-29 years with Graves' ophthalmopathy. The material sequenced was peripheral blood.

The CDR3 bases are TGTGCCAGCAGTTTTGGCAGGGAAGGGGACGAGCAGTACTTC. Translating gives CASSFGREGDEQYF. This rearrangement joins TRBV28 to TRBJ2-7, with TRBD1 as a possible D gene (5 bases). Trimming removed 3 bases at V and 5 bases at J, with 14 bases between. Germline CDR1 MDHEN, CDR2 SYDVKM. CDR3 length equals 14 residues.